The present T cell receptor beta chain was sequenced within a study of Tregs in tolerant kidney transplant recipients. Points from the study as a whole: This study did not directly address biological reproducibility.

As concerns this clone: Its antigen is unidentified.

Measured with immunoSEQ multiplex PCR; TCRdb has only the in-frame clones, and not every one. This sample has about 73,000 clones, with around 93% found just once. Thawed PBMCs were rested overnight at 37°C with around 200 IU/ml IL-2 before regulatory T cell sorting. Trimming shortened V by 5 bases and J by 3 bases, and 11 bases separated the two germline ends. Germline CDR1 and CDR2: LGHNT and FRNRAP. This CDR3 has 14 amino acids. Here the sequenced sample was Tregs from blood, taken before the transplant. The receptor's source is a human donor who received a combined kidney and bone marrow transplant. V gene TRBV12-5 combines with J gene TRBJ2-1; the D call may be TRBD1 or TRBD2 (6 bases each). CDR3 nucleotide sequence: TGTGCTAGTGGTCTAGGGGGAGGCTACAATGAGCAGTTCTTC. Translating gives CASGLGGGYNEQFF.